The 20 T cell receptor beta chains in this list originate from one sample, sequenced in a study of blood T cell repertoires in COVID-19. Profiled with immunoSEQ multiplex PCR; TCRdb holds only in-frame clones, not every one. The sample has 100,000 to 150,000 clones; 80% to 90% are singletons. Sequenced: peripheral blood. These receptors were taken from a woman aged 60-75 years with acute or convalescent COVID-19.

This rearrangement joins TRBV7-9 to TRBJ1-2, with TRBD1 identical over 8 bases. CDR1 and CDR2 from the germline V gene are SEHNR and FQNEAQ (reference sequence). The V segment lost 6 bases and the J segment 4 bases; nucleotides outside the gene matches: 7. The CDR3 extends over 14 amino acids. The CDR3 DNA is TGTGCCAGCAGTTCCGGACAGGGACCCTATGGCTACACCTTC. Amino acids: CASSSGQGPYGYTF.

This clone was seen more than once but under ten times. V is TRBV2 and J is TRBJ2-5; TRBD2 might be the D (7 bases). This CDR3 contains 14 residues. Trimming removed 5 bases from V and 4 bases from J, with 14 bases in between. Looked up from germline, CDR1 is SNHLY and CDR2 is FYNNEI. The CDR3 sequence: CASSLRAGAETQYF. The CDR3 nucleotides are TGTGCCAGCAGTTTACGCGCGGGGGCAGAGACCCAGTACTTC. Using reference TRBV2 and TRBJ2-5 for the parts outside the CDR3, the full variable domain is EPEVTQTPSHQVTQMGQEVILRCVPISNHLYFYWYRQILGQKVEFLVSFYNNEISEKSEIFDDQFSVERPDGSNFTLKIRSTKLEDSAMYFCASSLRAGAETQYFGPGTRLLVL.

This chain links TRBV5-1 with TRBJ2-5; 9 bases are shared with TRBD2. V lost 5 bases and J lost 4; bases outside the gene matches: 6. Germline values: CDR1 SGHRS, CDR2 YFSETQ. The CDR3 loop spans 14 amino acids. CDR3 residues: CASRLAGVRETQYF. The CDR3 nucleotides read TGCGCCAGCAGGTTAGCGGGAGTGCGAGAGACCCAGTACTTC.

CDR3 coding DNA: TGTGCCAGCAGCATTCAGGGTAGAGGCTACACCTTC. This codes for CASSIQGRGYTF. The chain links TRBV7-2 to TRBJ1-2; D might be TRBD1 (5 bases). The CDR3 is 12 residues long. Germline-derived CDR1 and CDR2 are SGHTA and FQGNSA. Trimming removed 5 bases at V and 8 bases at J, with 12 bases between.

The chain recombines TRBV3-1 (or the pseudogene TRBV3-2) with TRBJ2-1; D is perhaps TRBD2 (6 bases). The V and J ends lost 1 base and 7 bases respectively, with 14 bases between them. The CDR3 has 15 residues. Germline V gene lookup returns CDR1 LGHDT and CDR2 YNNKEL (reference sequence). The chain's CDR3 is CASSQVGGQRNEQFF. The CDR3 coding sequence is TGTGCCAGCAGCCAAGTGGGAGGCCAAAGGAATGAGCAGTTCTTC.

V usage is TRBV7-9 and J usage is TRBJ2-3, with 11 bases lining up with TRBD2. Germline V gene data show CDR1 as SEHNR and CDR2 as FQNEAQ (reference sequence). This CDR3 region has 17 residues. Trimming at V came to 5 bases and at J to 1 base, leaving 8 bases not matched to a gene. CDR3 in DNA: TGTGCCAGCAGCCAAAGACTAGCGGGATTGGGCACAGATACGCAGTATTTT. This codes for CASSQRLAGLGTDTQYF.

The CDR3 is CASSTTTGGFTYNEQFF. CDR3 coding DNA: TGTGCCAGCAGCACCACGACAGGGGGTTTTACCTACAATGAGCAGTTCTTC. J is TRBJ2-1 and V is TRBV9; 9 nucleotides align to TRBD1. With V trimmed by 4 bases and J by 2 bases, 10 bases remained unmatched. The CDR3 has 17 amino acids. CDR1 and CDR2 from the germline V gene are SGDLS and YYNGEE.

This clone was detected only once. The CDR3: CASSPLGVYNEQFF. The CDR3 DNA follows: TGTGCCAGCAGCCCCCTAGGAGTCTACAATGAGCAGTTCTTC. The chain employs TRBV11-3 and TRBJ2-1; D is undetermined. The V end lost 5 bases, the J end lost 3 bases, and 11 bases lay between the germline ends. The CDR3 runs 14 residues. In germline, CDR1 is SGHNT, CDR2 YENEEA.

V is TRBV5-1 and J is TRBJ1-1; TRBD1 aligns across 7 bases. J was trimmed by 0 bases and V by 6 bases; bases with no gene match: 11. CDR1 and CDR2 from the germline V gene are SGHRS and YFSETQ. The CDR3 sequence is 16 residues long. The CDR3 loop is CASNWGQHSLNTEAFF. DNA of the CDR3: TGCGCCAGCAACTGGGGACAGCACTCTTTGAACACTGAAGCTTTCTTT.

The chain has TRBV21-1 and TRBJ1-3; the table's D gene call, TRBD1, was not cross checked with the DNA. TRBV21-1 is flagged as a pseudogene. The CDR3 consists of 17 residues. CDR3 sequence (DNA): TGTGCCAGCAGCACCGATAGGAGGGGGCCAACTGGAAACACCATATATTTT. Translating it yields CASSTDRRGPTGNTIYF.

The rearrangement joins TRBV24-1 to TRBJ2-1; TRBD2 matches 7 bases. CDR1 is KGHDR and CDR2 is SFDVKD in the germline V gene. V lost 0 bases to trimming and J lost 6 bases; unmatched junction nucleotides: 4. This CDR3 spans 15 amino acids. The DNA for the CDR3 is TGTGCCACCAGTGATTTGCTCGGGAGGAGCAATGAGCAGTTCTTC. It encodes CATSDLLGRSNEQFF.

V usage is TRBV9 and J usage is TRBJ1-6; 8 nucleotides match TRBD1. This CDR3 comprises 15 residues. The V and J ends lost 3 bases and 3 bases, in that order; junction bases with no gene match: 2. Germline CDR1 is SGDLS and CDR2 is YYNGEE. CDR3 bases: TGTGCCAGCAGCGAAACAGGGGGCTATAATTCACCCCTCCACTTT. It yields the protein CASSETGGYNSPLHF.

The rearrangement joins TRBV10-3 to TRBJ2-2; tentatively, D is TRBD2 (6 bases). CDR1 and CDR2 from the germline V gene are ENHRY and SYGVKD. V lost 4 bases and J lost 6, with 21 bases in between. The CDR3 contains 17 residues. DNA of the CDR3: TGTGCCATCAGTGCTGCCTGGGGGGTCGGTCCGTCCGGGGAGCTGTTTTTT. This sequence encodes CAISAAWGVGPSGELFF.

The rearrangement links TRBV5-1 to TRBJ1-2; a weak D match, TRBD1 (6 bases). The CDR3 extends over 14 amino acids. Trimming removed 2 bases from V and 3 bases from J, with 11 bases in between. The germline V gene has CDR1 SGHRS and CDR2 YFSETQ. As DNA, the CDR3 is TGCGCCAGCAGCTTCGACAGGTCAGACTATGGCTACACCTTC. Its protein product is CASSFDRSDYGYTF.

The genes are TRBV29-1 and TRBJ2-4, with D perhaps matching TRBD2 (6 bases). The CDR3 has 12 amino acids. The V and J ends lost 6 bases and 9 bases respectively, with 15 bases between them. Looked up from germline, CDR1 is SQVTM and CDR2 is ANQGSEA. The CDR3 loop reads CSVTDGSPIQYF. Here the CDR3 DNA reads TGCAGCGTAACCGACGGGAGCCCCATTCAGTACTTC.

The V call is TRBV28, the J call TRBJ1-1, with TRBD1 identical over 9 bases. Trimming cost V 5 bases and J 8 bases; bases outside gene matches: 18. The CDR3 runs to 17 residues. Germline CDR1 and CDR2: MDHEN and SYDVKM. CDR3 DNA: TGTGCCAGCAGTATAATACAGGGGGCAGCCGGTCGGTACGAAGCTTTCTTT. This sequence encodes CASSIIQGAAGRYEAFF.

J is TRBJ2-7 and V is TRBV5-1; 9 bases map to TRBD1. Germline-derived CDR1 and CDR2 are SGHRS and YFSETQ. V lost 4 bases to trimming and J lost 3 bases; unmatched junction nucleotides: 2. This CDR3 is 13 amino acids long. The CDR3 DNA reads TGCGCCAGCAGCCCGACAGGGGGCTACGAGCAGTACTTC. Its protein is CASSPTGGYEQYF.

The V and J genes are TRBV5-8 and TRBJ1-2; 7 bases line up with TRBD1. This CDR3 contains 14 residues. The V and J ends lost 3 bases and 2 bases, in that order; junction bases with no gene match: 4. Germline V lookup: CDR1 SGHTS, CDR2 YDEGEE. In DNA, the CDR3 is TGTGCCAGCAGCTACAGGGGACCCAACTATGGCTACACCTTC. Protein: CASSYRGPNYGYTF.

This chain connects TRBV11-2 to TRBJ2-1; TRBD1 matches 11 bases. The germline CDR1 and CDR2 sequences are SGHAT and FQNNGV. V gave up 11 bases and J gave up 7 bases; unmatched junction bases: 7. This CDR3 comprises 13 residues. The CDR3 nucleotides are TGTGCCTCAACTGGACAGGGGGCAAATGAGCAGTTCTTC. Its translation is CASTGQGANEQFF.

This chain joins TRBV2 and TRBJ1-1; D gene unclear. There are 13 residues in the CDR3. Trimming removed 7 bases from V and 7 bases from J, with 16 bases in between. Germline V gives CDR1 SNHLY, CDR2 FYNNEI. In DNA form, the CDR3 reads TGTGCCAGCAAGAGCGAACTTATAGATGAAGCTTTCTTT. Translating it yields CASKSELIDEAFF.